The sequence of this T cell receptor beta chain was determined in a study of T cell responses to AZD1222 COVID-19 vaccine (TCRdb year 2021). Some background on the complete study: Because spike-specific TCR depth and breadth did not differ between the two schedules, AZD1222 recipients who got a second dose at roughly 4 weeks were pooled with those who got a second dose at roughly 12 weeks. A total of around 240 trial participants underwent TCR sequencing, of whom some 200 had received two doses of AZD1222 and 26 had received two doses of the MenACWY control vaccine. Trial participants were enrolled by age into 18-55, 56-69 and 70-plus year subgroups, with approximately 150, 30 and 60 TCR-sequenced participants respectively.

The CDR3 regions of human TCRbeta chains were analyzed by immunosequencing. The paper's processing steps were these. Repertoire TCRs were matched against a reference library of SARS-CoV-2-specific TCRs generated with the MIRA antigen-specificity platform. Breadth meant the fraction of unique TCRs that were SARS-CoV-2-associated, whereas depth meant the fraction of total T cells that were SARS-CoV-2-associated. Using the MIRA data, each spike-specific TCR was assigned both to the spike region to which the TCR was reactive and to a CD4 or CD8 class. Log10-transformed breadth and depth values were compared by one-way ANOVA with Sidak's multiple comparisons tests. The table comes from immuneACCESS by way of TCRdb, which keeps in-frame sequences with V and J called. Part of the clones is missing from these tables; in studies checked, under half for an unresolved V gene and the rest for unknown reasons. Clonal size and the V and J genes are those of that table, whereas D and trimming came from the DNA. The sample table contains 95,000 to 130,000 clones; only one count was recorded for roughly 90% of them. 7.5% of the sample lies in the top ten.

Trimmed from V: 5 bases; trimmed from J: 4 bases; junction bases lacking a gene match: 8. CDR1 and CDR2, per the germline V gene, are SGDLS and YYNGEE. The CDR3 goes from the cysteine to the phenylalanine over 15 residues. Solely the CDR3 DNA is kept, with 45 bases framed from the first base. The sample's time point label, decoded: baseline before first vaccination. Vaccinee samples came from UK trials COV001 and COV002, including a single-blind randomized controlled phase 2/3 trial of AZD1222 (ChAdOx1 nCoV-19) in healthy adults. For TCRbeta chain sequencing, PBMC samples from trial participants were taken at day 0 and at day 28 after the second dose. Overall results and qualifications from the work: Because no day 14 peak-response samples were available, repertoires were characterized only after the peak T cell response. The 56-69-year group was small, and its depth increase did not reach significance, likely because of low power. After two AZD1222 doses, both the breadth and the depth of spike-specific TCRs were significantly higher than at day 0 and than in MenACWY recipients. The whole spike protein was spanned by vaccine-associated CD4 TCRs, and dominant responses were seen in regions 160-218 and 743-854. Reportedly, close to half of the unique spike-specific TCRs recognized epitopes lying outside the regions that are mutated in the B.1.351 and B.1.1.7 variants. Participants were mostly white British, with more females than males. The authors suggested clonal diversity may have been underestimated. Only five to seven AZD1222 recipients were SARS-CoV-2 seropositive at baseline, limiting conclusions about previously exposed vaccinees.

About this clone: What this receptor recognizes is not known. The input lacks base qualities; no much larger clone sits a single base away.

Sequenced material: peripheral blood, taken on day 0 of AZD1222 vaccination. This chain joins TRBV9 to TRBJ2-2, and TRBD1 matches 7 of the central bases. The clonotype originates from an adult in good health. The sequence in DNA is TGTGCCAGCAGTACCCCCGGACAGGCCACCGGGGAGCTGTTTTTT. This encodes CASSTPGQATGELFF.